The clone carrying this T cell receptor beta chain was seen a single time. No antigen is known for it. Healthy bone marrow donors supplied every sample. The data were taken from a study of cytomegalovirus exposure and HLA in healthy donors. Whole-study findings and limits: Researchers reported that a few CMV-associated chains were confirmed in vitro as CMV antigen-specific. Across donors, most TCRs were seen rarely, yet some public ones were widespread. By a later analysis, the bulk of CMV-associated TCR beta chains appeared HLA-restricted.

The CDR3 has 19 amino acids. The germline CDR1 and CDR2 sequences are GTSNPN and SVGIG (reference sequence). The V and J ends lost 1 base and 5 bases, in that order; junction bases with no gene match: 20. The PCR made use of 60 Vbeta and 13 Jbeta primers. The assay was immunoSEQ multiplex PCR, and TCRdb's table has in-frame clones only and misses some. The table shows some 77,000 clones, with 60% to 80% occurring only once. This sequence was found in a woman between 50 and 59 years old in good health and CMV-seropositive. V gene TRBV30 combines with J gene TRBJ1-1, with 9 bases that match TRBD1. Input material: PBMCs. The chain's CDR3 is CAWSGWDRVPLLVGTEAFF. The CDR3 DNA reads TGTGCCTGGAGTGGATGGGACAGGGTTCCCCTCCTCGTTGGGACTGAAGCTTTCTTT.